The 2 T cell receptor beta chains below come from one sample, sequenced in a study of molecular identifiers for immune sequencing clone quantification. MiXCR, applied by TCRdb to the PCR reads, yields one record per CDR3 protein. Of over 85,000 distinct CDR3 sequences listed, about 23% are singletons. Sample: naive CD8+ T cells from blood, with Jurkat cell RNA spiked in. The subset: FACS-sorted CD8+CD4-CCR7+CD45RA+ naive T cells. These receptors were obtained from a human donor in good health. Some libraries in this study had Jurkat cell RNA spiked in.

As for this clonotype: This may be a read error, as it is one base from a much larger clone. This chain links TRBV4-3 with TRBJ1-3; D uncertain. CDR1 is LGHNA, CDR2 YSLEER, per germline. The CDR3 has 13 residues. CDR3 loop: CASSQDIGDTIYF. The CDR3 DNA reads TGCGCCAGCAGCCAAGATATTGGAGACACCATATATTTT.

With regard to this clonotype: A single base separates this from a much larger clone, so it may be a read error. CDR3 sequence: CASSFRGGRSSYEQYF. DNA of the CDR3: TGTGCCAGCAGTTTTAGGGGGGGGCGGAGCTCCTACGAGCAGTACTTC. The J gene is TRBJ2-7, the V gene TRBV12-3 or TRBV12-4, with a tentative D call TRBD2 (7 bases). Deletions cut 3 bases from V and 0 bases from J, with 15 bases between. This CDR3 contains 16 residues.